This TCR beta chain stems from a study of blood T cell repertoires in COVID-19 (dated by TCRdb to the early 2020s). About the study as a whole: Samples covering the acute and convalescent phases of COVID-19 were provided by collaborators in the United States, Italy and Spain. The material from the prospective study consisted of cDNA or gDNA derived from T cells, B-cell-depleted T cells, or PBMCs. Subjects who had been exposed to COVID-19, were actively infected with it, or had recovered from it provided the deeply sampled blood TCRbeta repertoires that made up the dataset. A freely available public database, intended as a resource for researchers studying the immune response to SARS-CoV-2, is where the repertoires were released. Samples were obtained from the ongoing ImmuneRACE study (first 160 participants) and from 1,200 or so subjects provided by 6 global collaborators. A de-identified subject ID, COVID-19 status, age in years and sex were almost always included in the sample metadata. HLA class I and class II types, where available, came from metadata supplied by the sample provider rather than from assay-based typing. The research as a whole found: How much clinical and demographic metadata was included differed by source and by participant, and the metadata was provided uncurated.

From the germline V gene, CDR1 is SGHTA and CDR2 is FQGNSA. Trimming at the junction amounts to 5 bases on V and 0 bases on J, and the germline ends lie 7 bases apart. There are 13 amino acids in the CDR3, from cysteine to phenylalanine inclusive. The sequence is cut down to CDR3 DNA, 39 bases in frame from base 1. With respect to this clone: Its antigen target is currently unknown. It has no much larger one-base neighbor in the sample; base qualities were not kept.

In Seattle, one collaborating source enrolled patients while the infection was active and tracked those patients longitudinally over the course of disease. Each collaborating institution followed its own protocols to collect whole blood in K2EDTA tubes. For TCRbeta analysis, collaborators shipped samples in one of three forms: frozen whole blood, isolated PBMCs, or DNA extracted from either of those sample types. TCRbeta CDR3 regions were amplified from genomic DNA by means of the immunoSEQ Assay, a bias-controlled multiplex PCR. For the original study's pipeline: The number of nucleated cells in each sample was estimated by amplification of reference gene primers within the assay. To quantify the absolute abundance of each unique TCRbeta CDR3 rearrangement, sequence reads were collapsed and filtered. For each sample, productive Simpson clonality was calculated by taking the square root of Simpson's diversity index across productive rearrangements. In TCRdb, the immuneACCESS table is reduced to in-frame sequences with V and J assigned. These tables do not hold every clone; where another copy was compared, an unresolved V gene accounts for under half, and the others remain unexplained. V, J and clone size derive from that table, while D and trimming were established from the DNA sequence. The sample data list over 35,000 clones, and roughly 85% of these were observed just once. The ten largest clones represent less than 35% of the sample.

Recombination connected TRBV7-2 to TRBJ1-2; the D gene remains uncertain. Material for sequencing was peripheral blood. This sequence was found in a woman of 80 years or more with COVID-19, enrolled during active disease. The DNA reads TGTGCCAGCAGCCTCAGGACTAACTATGGCTACACCTTC. This encodes CASSLRTNYGYTF.